Listed below are T cell receptor beta chains from one sample, sequenced in a study of T cell clones after liver transplantation. Produced via immunoSEQ multiplex PCR; TCRdb's table is partial and in-frame only. This sample has over 100,000 clones; about 81% occur once, and the top ten carry over 0.9%. The sequenced sample was CD4+ T cells from blood, obtained before liver transplant. The receptors shown here come from a human donor who received a liver transplant. The CDR3 runs from the conserved cysteine through the conserved F or W. D genes are given only for firm matches. Clone size is shown for a subset of rows, as once, few, many or a class of expanded clone.

D	size	V	J	CDR3	DNA
TRBD1	.	TRBV18	TRBJ1-2	CASSDNRQGVSYGYTF	TGTGCCAGCTCTGACAACCGACAGGGTGTTAGCTATGGCTACACCTTC
.	.	TRBV18	TRBJ2-1	CASSPQVEQFF	TGTGCCAGCTCACCACAAGTTGAGCAGTTCTTC
.	.	TRBV2	TRBJ2-2	CASSALSTGELFF	TGTGCCAGCAGTGCGTTAAGCACCGGGGAGCTGTTTTTT
.	few	TRBV5-4	TRBJ1-1	CASSLERERSEAFF	TGTGCCAGCAGCTTGGAGAGGGAACGTTCTGAAGCTTTCTTT
TRBD1	.	TRBV11-2	TRBJ2-5	CASSPGQRETQYF	TGTGCCAGCAGCCCGGGACAGAGGGAGACCCAGTACTTC
.	.	TRBV27	TRBJ2-1	CASSSRSLVYNEQFF	TGTGCCAGCTCCTCAAGATCTTTGGTTTACAATGAGCAGTTCTTC
TRBD1	.	TRBV2	TRBJ1-1	CASSSDRAGRVAEAFF	TGTGCCAGCAGCTCCGACAGGGCTGGGCGAGTCGCTGAAGCTTTCTTT
.	.	TRBV19	TRBJ1-5	CASSPPVGGLRSNQPQHF	TGTGCCAGTAGTCCGCCCGTAGGGGGGCTAAGGAGCAATCAGCCCCAGCATTTT
TRBD2	.	TRBV13	TRBJ2-3	CASSLRPSGRTDTQYF	TGTGCCAGCAGCTTGCGTCCTAGCGGGCGCACAGATACGCAGTATTTT
.	once	TRBV20-1	TRBJ2-5	CSARGGETQYF	TGCAGTGCTAGAGGCGGGGAGACCCAGTACTTC
TRBD2	.	TRBV10-2	TRBJ2-7	CASSEPGTSLRYEQYF	TGCGCCAGCAGTGAGCCCGGGACTAGCCTTAGGTACGAGCAGTACTTC
.	.	TRBV19	TRBJ1-1	CASTSIGQTNTEAFF	TGTGCCAGTACCTCCATCGGACAGACCAACACTGAAGCTTTCTTT
TRBD2	.	TRBV9	TRBJ2-1	CASTPTRLAGDKFF	TGTGCCAGCACCCCTACCCGACTAGCGGGAGATAAGTTCTTC
.	.	TRBV5-4	TRBJ2-7	CASSLATGENYEQYF	TGTGCCAGCAGCTTGGCAACAGGAGAGAACTACGAGCAGTACTTC
.	.	TRBV7-9	TRBJ2-1	CASSPGLGGLGQFF	TGTGCCAGCAGCCCAGGACTAGGGGGGCTAGGGCAGTTCTTC
.	.	TRBV10-1	TRBJ2-3	CASSESRGLITDTQYF	TGCGCCAGCAGTGAGTCGCGGGGGCTTATCACAGATACGCAGTATTTT
.	.	TRBV12-5	TRBJ2-1	CASGLSTTWDIYNEQFF	TGTGCTAGTGGTTTGTCTACAACCTGGGACATATACAATGAGCAGTTCTTC
TRBD1	.	TRBV7-3	TRBJ1-1	CASSLQGARTEAFF	TGTGCCAGCAGCTTACAGGGGGCGAGAACTGAAGCTTTCTTT
TRBD1	.	TRBV11-1	TRBJ2-1	CASSTLGQGLGEQFF	TGTGCCAGCAGCACTCTGGGACAGGGCCTAGGTGAGCAGTTCTTC
.	.	TRBV27	TRBJ1-5	CASSSRVGTKGNQPQHF	TGTGCCAGCAGTAGTCGGGTTGGGACGAAAGGAAATCAGCCCCAGCATTTT
.	.	TRBV5-4	TRBJ2-5	CASSPPGGLQETQYF	TGTGCCAGCAGCCCGCCCGGGGGGCTTCAAGAGACCCAGTACTTC
.	few	TRBV7-9	TRBJ2-7	CASSLTQDSYEQYF	TGTGCCAGCAGCTTAACCCAGGACTCCTACGAGCAGTACTTC